This entry concerns a single T cell receptor beta chain. Documented time point: peripheral blood 6 weeks after treatment start. This table comes from immunoSEQ multiplex PCR, and its TCRdb copy is limited to in-frame clones, with some not included. The sample has about 45,000 clones, around 80% seen once. The sample comes from a study of PD-L1 blockade in urothelial cancer. Study details: About 90% of the 29 patients were men whose urothelial cancer was bladder-origin. Anywhere from 0 to 3 prior chemotherapy regimens had been received by patients. When blood samples were assessed, the median T cell count was 141,255.

The CDR3 runs to 11 residues. The V end was cut by 2 bases, the J end by 6 bases, with 5 bases between. Per germline, CDR1 SGHAT and CDR2 FQNNGV. The clonotype originates from a man aged 60 to 69 with urothelial cancer. The chain employs TRBV11-2 and TRBJ2-7; D is undetermined. The sample here was PBMCs, taken around atezolizumab (anti-PD-L1) treatment. The chain's CDR3 is CASSLSLEQYF. Here the CDR3 DNA reads TGTGCCAGCAGCTTATCTCTCGAGCAGTACTTC.